This T cell receptor (beta chain) emerged from a study of memory CD4+ T cells and cytomegalovirus serostatus. For the study at large: Donors were healthy Belgian adults, about ten CMV seropositive and approximately 23 seronegative.

The sort gate was single viable CD3+CD4+CD8-CD45RO+ cells for memory CD4+ T cells. CMV serostatus came from serum IgG against pp150, pp28, p38, p52. Notes on the study in general: Repertoires predicted CMV serostatus with median bootstrapped AUC of around 0.96. Of about 150 reported CMV TCRbeta sequences, under 70 were found in memory CD4+ repertoires.

This clone has only a few counts. Its antigen is still unknown. The method was immunoSEQ multiplex PCR; TCRdb's version includes in-frame clones alone and lacks a portion of them. The sample lists 25,000 to 40,000 clones, roughly 80% occurring once. This CDR3 comprises 17 residues. Trimming took 0 bases from V and 4 from J, leaving 18 bases between them. Per the germline V gene, CDR1 is SGHTA and CDR2 is FQGNSA. This rearrangement joins TRBV7-2 to TRBJ1-2; D unclear. The receptor was isolated from an adult in good health and CMV-seronegative. Some clones in this sample may be carry-over from other donors' samples. The material sequenced was memory CD4+ T cells from blood. CDR3 bases: TGTGCCAGCAGCTTAGCAACGACTCAGGTTTCTGGCTATGGCTACACCTTC. Translation: CASSLATTQVSGYGYTF.